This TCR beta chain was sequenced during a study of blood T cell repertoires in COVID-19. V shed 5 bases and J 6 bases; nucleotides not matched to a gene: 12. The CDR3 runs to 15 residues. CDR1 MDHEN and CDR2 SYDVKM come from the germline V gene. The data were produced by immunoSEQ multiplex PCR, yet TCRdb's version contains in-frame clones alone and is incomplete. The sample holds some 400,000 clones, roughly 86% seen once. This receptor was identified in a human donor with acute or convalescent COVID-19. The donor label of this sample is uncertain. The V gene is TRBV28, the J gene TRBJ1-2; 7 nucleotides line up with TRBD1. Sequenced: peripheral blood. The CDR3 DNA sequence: TGTGCCAGCAGTCGTACGACAGGGTTTAAGGATGGCTACACCTTC. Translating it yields CASSRTTGFKDGYTF.